One sample yielded the 15 T cell receptor beta chains listed below, sequenced in a study of T cell repertoires in ileal Crohn's disease. The table came from immunoSEQ multiplex PCR; TCRdb's copy has only in-frame clones and leaves some out. This table holds around 9,200 clones, 70% to 85% found once. This sample's time point: neoterminal ileum biopsy at postoperative endoscopy, about 6 months after surgery. The sample consisted of ileal tissue. These receptors were collected from an adult with Crohn's disease.

V usage is TRBV14 and J usage is TRBJ2-3; 8 bases are a match to TRBD1. Germline lookup yields CDR1 SGHDN and CDR2 FVKESK. This CDR3 comprises 15 residues. Unmatched junction bases numbered 5, after V lost 4 bases and J lost 2 bases. The CDR3 DNA sequence: TGTGCCAGCAGCCGTCGGACAGGGAACACAGATACGCAGTATTTT. Translating it yields CASSRRTGNTDTQYF.

The chain has TRBV18 and TRBJ2-3; 11 positions agree with TRBD2. Germline lookup yields CDR1 KGHSH and CDR2 LQKENI. V lost 3 bases, J lost 7 bases, and 9 bases stayed unmatched. The CDR3 has 16 residues. CDR3 sequence reads: CASSPSELAGVHTQYF. DNA for the CDR3: TGTGCCAGCTCACCTTCGGAACTAGCGGGAGTGCATACGCAGTATTTT. Filled out from reference TRBV18 and TRBJ2-3, the complete variable domain reads NAGVMQNPRHLVRRRGQEARLRCSPMKGHSHVYWYRQLPEEGLKFMVYLQKENIIDESGMPKERFSAEFPKEGPSILRIQQVVRGDSAAYFCASSPSELAGVHTQYFGPGTRLTVL.

Comments on this clone: Different DNA sequences within this sample yield the same CDR3. Written as DNA, the CDR3 is TGTGCTAGTGGTTTGGACAGGGGCTACGAGCAGTACTTC. It is translated as CASGLDRGYEQYF. The rearrangement uses TRBV12-5 and TRBJ2-7; TRBD1 matches at 7 bases. Germline loops: CDR1 LGHNT, CDR2 FRNRAP. Trimming took 1 base from V and 3 from J; bases not matched to a gene: 0. The CDR3 is 13 residues long.

The chain joins TRBV5-6 to TRBJ1-3, with TRBD1 matching 7 bases. The CDR3 contains 14 residues. Germline CDR1 reads SGHDT; CDR2 reads YYEEEE. The V and J ends lost 4 bases and 4 bases, in that order; junction bases with no gene match: 5. The CDR3 nucleotides read TGTGCCAGCAGCGACCCGGGACAGGGAAACACCATATATTTT. It encodes CASSDPGQGNTIYF.

The sample holds a few counts of this clone. This sequence joins TRBV6-5 and TRBJ2-7; TRBD1 agrees at 8 bases. Per the germline V gene, CDR1 is MNHEY and CDR2 is SVGAGI. The CDR3 runs to 13 residues. V shed 7 bases and J 1 base; nucleotides not matched to a gene: 3. The CDR3 bases are TGTGCCAGCAACAGGGGGTTTTCCTACGAGCAGTACTTC. Protein: CASNRGFSYEQYF.

This clone was seen a single time. The CDR3, as DNA: TGTGCCAGCAGCCCGGGACAGGGATTGATTGAAAAACTGTTTTTT. Amino acid sequence: CASSPGQGLIEKLFF. This chain joins TRBV5-5 and TRBJ1-4, with 9 nucleotides matching TRBD1. The CDR3 contains 15 residues. CDR1 and CDR2 from the germline V gene are SGHKS and YYEKEE (reference sequence). With V trimmed by 4 bases and J by 7 bases, 8 bases remained unmatched.

A few counts support this clone. The J gene is TRBJ2-1, the V gene TRBV29-1, with TRBD2 matching over 8 bases. From germline, CDR1 is SQVTM and CDR2 ANQGSEA. The CDR3 is 14 residues long. The V segment lost 6 bases and the J segment 4 bases; nucleotides outside the gene matches: 8. Written as DNA, the CDR3 is TGCAGCGTGTCGAACGGGGGGGCTTACAATGAGCAGTTCTTC. The encoded protein is CSVSNGGAYNEQFF.

This chain joins TRBV7-6 and TRBJ1-2; no definite D call. Deletions cut 5 bases from V and 3 bases from J, with 19 bases between. This CDR3 is 16 amino acids long. CDR1 and CDR2 from the germline V gene are SGHVS and FNYEAQ. The CDR3 sequence is CASSHKQAPNYYGYTF. DNA for the CDR3: TGTGCCAGCAGCCACAAGCAGGCTCCTAATTACTATGGCTACACCTTC.

Comments on this clone: Other DNA sequences in the same sample also yield this CDR3. The J gene is TRBJ2-7, the V gene TRBV6-5, with D perhaps TRBD1 (6 bases). The germline CDR1 and CDR2 sequences are MNHEY and SVGAGI. The CDR3 covers 14 residues. Trimming took off 4 bases at V and 1 base at J, with 11 bases between the two ends. CDR3 coding DNA: TGTGCCAGCAGTTCCTTGACAGGTTCCTACGAGCAGTACTTC. Its protein product is CASSSLTGSYEQYF.

In this sample, this clone turned up a few times. This rearrangement joins TRBV7-3 to TRBJ2-2; the D gene is possibly TRBD1 (5 bases). In germline, CDR1 is SGHTA, CDR2 FQGTGA. V was cut by 1 base and J by 6 bases, with 12 bases left in between. CDR3 length equals 15 residues. The CDR3 DNA sequence: TGTGCCAGCAGCTTAAAGGCAGGGTCGGCCGGGGAGCTGTTTTTT. The encoded protein is CASSLKAGSAGELFF.

The chain carries TRBV10-3 and TRBJ1-5; 10 nucleotides align to TRBD1. The CDR3 is 14 amino acids. The V and J ends lost 10 bases and 3 bases, in that order; junction bases with no gene match: 6. Germline V gene lookup returns CDR1 ENHRY and CDR2 SYGVKD. The CDR3 DNA reads TGTGCCACCGGGACAGGGGATCTCAATCAGCCCCAGCATTTT. It yields the protein CATGTGDLNQPQHF.

The DNA of the CDR3 is TGTGCCACAGACAGACCGAGGACAAGCAGGACTGAAGCTTTCTTT. Its protein is CATDRPRTSRTEAFF. This chain joins TRBV10-3 and TRBJ1-1, with D perhaps matching TRBD1 (5 bases). V lost 10 bases, J lost 5 bases, and 23 bases lay in between. The CDR3 totals 15 residues. Germline V gene data show CDR1 as ENHRY and CDR2 as SYGVKD.

This chain uses TRBV5-4 with TRBJ2-3, with 8 bases fitting TRBD2. Per the germline V gene, CDR1 is SGHNT and CDR2 is YYREEE (reference sequence). The CDR3 sequence is 16 residues long. Trimming cost V 7 bases and J 1 base; bases outside gene matches: 11. The CDR3 bases are TGTGCCAGCGCAGGCGGGGGGTCGGTGGGCACAGATACGCAGTATTTT. Protein sequence: CASAGGGSVGTDTQYF.

The rearrangement joins TRBV7-6 to TRBJ1-1, with a possible D match to TRBD1 (5 bases). CDR1 is SGHVS and CDR2 is FNYEAQ in the germline V gene. The CDR3 runs to 12 residues. V was shortened by 10 bases and J by 0 bases, with 9 bases between the two germline ends. In DNA, the CDR3 is TGTGCCACCAACAGGTTGAACACTGAAGCTTTCTTT. It encodes CATNRLNTEAFF.

J is TRBJ1-5 and V is TRBV28; TRBD1 matches 10 bases. J gave up 5 bases and V 10 bases, and 8 bases lay outside the gene matches. The germline CDR1 and CDR2 sequences are MDHEN and SYDVKM. The CDR3 loop spans 14 amino acids. The CDR3 here is CAIKSGTGDQPQHF. CDR3 sequence (DNA): TGTGCCATAAAGTCCGGGACAGGGGATCAGCCCCAGCATTTT.